The clone carrying this TCR beta chain showed up just a few times. What it recognizes is unknown. For TCR beta, libraries came from quantitative 5'-RACE with molecular barcodes. TCRdb recomputed calls from the 5' RACE reads with MiXCR, one row per CDR3 protein. The data contain fewer than 550,000 distinct CDR3 sequences, over 4% of them seen just once; the ten biggest clones take up roughly 3.2%. The ends lost 2 bases at V and 4 bases at J; junction bases unmatched: 12. CDR3 length equals 17 residues. The germline V gene has CDR1 SGHDT and CDR2 YYEEEE. The record originates from a study of CD8 T cells in ankylosing spondylitis. Findings and caveats of the study: The clones that were linked to disease were reported to be significantly enriched in matched synovial fluid samples from ankylosing spondylitis patients. Apparently characteristic of ankylosing spondylitis blood was a TCR beta motif (roughly eight highly homologous variants).

This TCR was recovered from a male donor with ankylosing spondylitis. Sequencing was done on a sample of blood, either unsorted or a sorted T cell fraction (not recorded which). The V call is TRBV5-6, the J call TRBJ1-5, with 7 bases identical to TRBD1. The CDR3 DNA is TGTGCCAGCAGCTTCCTAAGCGGGACAGAGGGAAATCAGCCCCAGCATTTT. It is translated as CASSFLSGTEGNQPQHF. The full variable domain, completed using reference TRBV5-6 and TRBJ1-5, is DAGVTQSPTHLIKTRGQQVTLRCSPKSGHDTVSWYQQALGQGPQFIFQYYEEEERQRGNFPDRFSGHQFPNYSSELNVNALLLGDSALYLCASSFLSGTEGNQPQHFGDGTRLSIL.